This T cell receptor beta chain was found in a study of T cells in localized non-small cell lung cancer. Method: immunoSEQ multiplex PCR; TCRdb's copy keeps in-frame clones and lacks some. The sample lists tens of thousands of clones; about 76% were seen once. Germline CDR1 reads SGHVS; CDR2 reads FNYEAQ. The CDR3 runs to 13 residues. Worth noting for this clone: A junction end diverges from the germline sequence, so it may reflect a read error.

This chain uses TRBV7-6 with TRBJ1-2, with unresolved D. The starting material was PBMCs, obtained before any cancer treatment. This sequence was found in a woman aged 40 to 75 with stage II squamous cell lung carcinoma. Here the CDR3 reads CASSQGTDYGYTF. The CDR3 region has the DNA TGCGCCAGCAGCCAAGGAACGGATTATGGCTACACCTTC.